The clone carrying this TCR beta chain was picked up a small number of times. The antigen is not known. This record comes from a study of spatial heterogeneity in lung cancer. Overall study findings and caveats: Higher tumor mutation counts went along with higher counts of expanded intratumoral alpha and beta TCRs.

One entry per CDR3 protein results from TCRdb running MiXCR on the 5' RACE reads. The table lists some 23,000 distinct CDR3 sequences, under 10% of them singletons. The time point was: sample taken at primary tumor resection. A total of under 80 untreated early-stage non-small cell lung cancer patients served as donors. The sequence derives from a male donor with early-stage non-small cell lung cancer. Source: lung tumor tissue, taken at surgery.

The CDR3 reads CASSQDVTGELFF. The CDR3 DNA follows: TGTGCCAGCAGCCAAGATGTCACCGGGGAGCTGTTTTTT. V usage is TRBV3-1 and J usage is TRBJ2-2; no reliable D call. The V end lost 0 bases, the J end lost 4 bases, and 3 bases lay between the germline ends. There are 13 residues in the CDR3. CDR1 is LGHDT and CDR2 is YNNKEL in the germline V gene (reference sequence).